This passage covers 12 T cell receptor beta chains from one sample sequenced in a study of radiotherapy plus CTLA-4 blockade in lung cancer. Some clones are missing from TCRdb's copy, which holds only in-frame ones; the method was immunoSEQ multiplex PCR. The table includes tens of thousands of clones, around 82% detected once. The input for sequencing was peripheral blood, taken from a patient treated with radiotherapy plus ipilimumab. These receptors originate from a human donor with non-small cell lung cancer who had stable disease on radiotherapy plus ipilimumab.

The V call is TRBV27, the J call TRBJ1-4, with a weak D call TRBD1 (6 bases). CDR1 and CDR2 from the germline V gene are MNHEY and SMNVEV (reference sequence). The CDR3 has 14 amino acids. The V end was cut by 4 bases, the J end by 8 bases, with 14 bases between. The CDR3: CASSWGPGGEKLFF. The CDR3 coding sequence is TGTGCCAGCAGTTGGGGGCCCGGGGGGGAAAAACTGTTTTTT.

The V gene is TRBV5-8, the J gene TRBJ2-5; possible D gene TRBD2, 6 bases. Trimming took 2 bases from V and 1 from J, leaving 12 bases between them. The length of the CDR3 is 15 residues. Germline CDR1 is SGHTS and CDR2 is YDEGEE. The CDR3 protein is CASSFQFGGQETQYF. DNA of the CDR3: TGTGCCAGCAGCTTTCAGTTCGGGGGCCAAGAGACCCAGTACTTC.

This clone was observed a single time. The sample contains more than one DNA sequence encoding this CDR3. The V call is TRBV6-5, the J call TRBJ1-1, with 8 nucleotides matching TRBD1. This CDR3 is 14 amino acids long. CDR1 is MNHEY, CDR2 SVGAGI, per germline. The junction had 6 bases not matched to a gene; V was cut back by 5 bases and J by 4 bases. DNA of the CDR3: TGTGCCAGCAGTCAGGGGGCTGGGGGCACTGAAGCTTTCTTT. It is translated as CASSQGAGGTEAFF.

Notes on this clone: The junction departs from germline at one end; a sequencing error may be responsible. The J gene is TRBJ2-7, the V gene TRBV28, with D uncertain. The length of the CDR3 is 11 residues. CDR1 is MDHEN, CDR2 SYDVKM, per germline. The CDR3 region has the DNA TGTACCAGCAGGAACTCCTACGAGCAGTACTTC. Its protein product is CTSRNSYEQYF.

V gene TRBV7-3 combines with J gene TRBJ2-3; 13 bases fit TRBD2. The germline CDR1 and CDR2 sequences are SGHTA and FQGTGA. The V and J ends lost 3 bases and 4 bases, in that order; junction bases with no gene match: 10. The CDR3 loop spans 18 amino acids. Written as DNA, the CDR3 is TGTGCCAGCAGCTTCCTACCAGGACTAGCGGGGGCCGCAGATACGCAGTATTTT. Encoded protein: CASSFLPGLAGAADTQYF.

The genes are TRBV7-6 and TRBJ1-1; the D gene is possibly TRBD1 (5 bases). Deletions cut 6 bases from V and 0 bases from J, with 14 bases between. Germline CDR1 is SGHVS and CDR2 is FNYEAQ. CDR3 length: 15 residues. CDR3 bases: TGTGCCAGCAGACCAGGGATTCAAATGAACACTGAAGCTTTCTTT. It encodes CASRPGIQMNTEAFF.

The rearrangement uses TRBV19 and TRBJ1-6, with a weak D call TRBD1 (5 bases). The V end was cut by 7 bases, the J end by 0 bases, with 19 bases between. Germline-derived CDR1 and CDR2 are LNHDA and SQIVND (reference sequence). The CDR3 consists of 18 residues. The CDR3 nucleotides read TGTGCCAGTACGGAGGGGAGCCATACCCTCTCCTATAATTCACCCCTCCACTTT. This translates into CASTEGSHTLSYNSPLHF.

V usage is TRBV13 and J usage is TRBJ2-1; 14 positions match TRBD2. The V gene end was trimmed by 0 bases and the J gene end by 1 base; junction bases not matched to a gene: 17. The CDR3 is made up of 23 amino acids. CDR1 is PRHDT, CDR2 FYEKMQ, per germline (reference sequence). The CDR3 spells CASSLGLWAAGLAGEWSYNEQFF. CDR3 coding DNA: TGTGCCAGCAGCTTAGGCCTTTGGGCGGCGGGACTAGCGGGAGAATGGTCCTACAATGAGCAGTTCTTC.

The chain combines TRBV18 with TRBJ1-1, with 7 bases that match TRBD1. This CDR3 is 13 amino acids long. The ends lost 6 bases at V and 5 bases at J; junction bases unmatched: 6. Germline V gives CDR1 KGHSH, CDR2 LQKENI. CDR3 sequence reads: CASSLSGGTEAFF. For the CDR3, the DNA is TGTGCCAGCTCCCTCTCAGGGGGAACTGAAGCTTTCTTT.

The chain combines TRBV18 with TRBJ2-7, with 9 bases lining up with TRBD1. J was trimmed by 5 bases and V by 4 bases; bases with no gene match: 6. The CDR3 is 14 residues long. Germline CDR1 KGHSH, CDR2 LQKENI. The CDR3 is CASSRLDRGHEQYF. CDR3 in DNA: TGTGCCAGCTCACGCTTGGACAGGGGCCACGAGCAGTACTTC.

The CDR3 DNA follows: TGTGCCAGCAGTTTCAACATTCTCCGGATGAACACTGAAGCTTTCTTT. Protein sequence: CASSFNILRMNTEAFF. The J gene is TRBJ1-1, the V gene TRBV27; D is unclear. CDR1 and CDR2 from the germline V gene are MNHEY and SMNVEV (reference sequence). This CDR3 region has 16 residues. With 3 bases removed from V and 0 bases from J, the gap between germline ends came to 14 bases.

The chain recombines TRBV6-5 with TRBJ1-2; tentative D call: TRBD1 (6 bases). V lost 2 bases and J lost 8, with 18 bases in between. Germline values: CDR1 MNHEY, CDR2 SVGAGI. The CDR3 consists of 15 residues. CDR3 sequence: CASSYLDSRHLGYTF. DNA for the CDR3: TGTGCCAGCAGTTACCTGGACAGTCGACATCTGGGCTACACCTTC.